This T cell receptor beta chain comes out of a study of T cells in Graves' hyperthyroidism and ophthalmopathy. This CDR3 is 15 amino acids long. CDR1 SGHAT and CDR2 FQNNGV come from the germline V gene. Study-level points and caveats: The model foresaw ophthalmopathy a median approximately 6.1 months prior to onset.

Remarks on this clonotype: Antigen: not known. Since a much larger clone is just one base distant, this may be a read error.

Hyperthyroidism of Graves' type that showed no ophthalmopathy progression within 18 months was stable. The diagnoses drew upon clinical symptoms, serum thyroxine and TRAb, thyroid ultrasound and orbital computed tomography. It was less than 13 ml of fresh peripheral blood that supplied the PBMCs. Researchers took RNA transcripts and amplified the TCR beta CDR3 regions from them. The study used the HTBI primer set for a first-round RT-PCR of the TCR CDR3. One entry per CDR3 protein results from TCRdb running MiXCR on the multiplex PCR reads. The sample has more than 300,000 distinct CDR3 sequences, more than 11% seen once.

The sequencing input was blood. The J gene is TRBJ2-7, the V gene TRBV11-2, with D perhaps TRBD1 or TRBD2 (5 bases each). This TCR was sampled from a woman in her twenties or thirties with Graves' hyperthyroidism. CDR3 sequence reads: CASAGAGQGTYEQCF. For the CDR3, the DNA is TGTGCCAGCGCCGGGGCAGGTCAAGGGACCTACGAGCAGTGCTTC.